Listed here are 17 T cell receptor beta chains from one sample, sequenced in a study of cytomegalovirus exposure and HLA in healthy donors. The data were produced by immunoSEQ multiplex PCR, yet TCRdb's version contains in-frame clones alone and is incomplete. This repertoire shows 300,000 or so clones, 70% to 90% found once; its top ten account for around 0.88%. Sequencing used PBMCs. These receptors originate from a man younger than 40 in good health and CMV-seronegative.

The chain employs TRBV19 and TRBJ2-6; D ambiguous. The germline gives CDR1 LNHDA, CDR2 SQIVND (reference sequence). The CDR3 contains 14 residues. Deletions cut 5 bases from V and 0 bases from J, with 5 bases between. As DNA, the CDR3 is TGTGCCAGTAGTGAGTTCTCTGGGGCCAACGTCCTGACTTTC. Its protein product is CASSEFSGANVLTF.

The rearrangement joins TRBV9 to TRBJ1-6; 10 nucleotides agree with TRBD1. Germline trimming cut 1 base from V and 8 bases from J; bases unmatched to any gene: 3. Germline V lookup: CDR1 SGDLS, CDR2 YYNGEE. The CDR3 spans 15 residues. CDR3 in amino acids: CASSVKGTGDSPLHF. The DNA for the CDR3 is TGTGCCAGCAGCGTAAAGGGGACAGGGGATTCACCCCTCCACTTT.

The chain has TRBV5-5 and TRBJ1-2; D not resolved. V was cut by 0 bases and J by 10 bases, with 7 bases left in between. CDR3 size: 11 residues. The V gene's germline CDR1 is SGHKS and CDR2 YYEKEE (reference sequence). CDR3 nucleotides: TGTGCCAGCAGCTTGGAGGACTTCTACACCTTC. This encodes CASSLEDFYTF.

CDR3 in DNA: TGTGCCAGCAGCCAGAGCGGGGGGGCTCAAGAGACCCAGTACTTC. Translating gives CASSQSGGAQETQYF. The chain links TRBV4-2 to TRBJ2-5; 10 positions agree with TRBD2. V shed 3 bases and J 2 bases; nucleotides not matched to a gene: 3. Germline CDR1 LGHNA, CDR2 YNFKEQ. The CDR3 spans 15 residues.

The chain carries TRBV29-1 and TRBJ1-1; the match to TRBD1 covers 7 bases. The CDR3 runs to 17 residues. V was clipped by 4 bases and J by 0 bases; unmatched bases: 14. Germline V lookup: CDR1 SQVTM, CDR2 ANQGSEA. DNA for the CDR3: TGCAGCGTTGGGACCCCGACAGGGAGGAAAATGAACACTGAAGCTTTCTTT. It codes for CSVGTPTGRKMNTEAFF.

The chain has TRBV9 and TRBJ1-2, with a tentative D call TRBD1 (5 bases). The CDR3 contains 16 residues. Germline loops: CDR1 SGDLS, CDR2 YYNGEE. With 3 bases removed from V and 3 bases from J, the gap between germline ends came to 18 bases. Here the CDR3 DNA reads TGTGCCAGCAGCGACCAAAGGGGCGCAGGGTACTATGGCTACACCTTC. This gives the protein CASSDQRGAGYYGYTF.

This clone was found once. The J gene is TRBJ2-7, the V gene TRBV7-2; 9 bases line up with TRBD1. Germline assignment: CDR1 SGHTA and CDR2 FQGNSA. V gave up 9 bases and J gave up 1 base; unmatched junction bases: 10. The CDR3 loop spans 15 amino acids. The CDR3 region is CARGLDRGLSYEQYF. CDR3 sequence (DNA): TGTGCCAGGGGGCTGGACAGGGGCCTTTCCTACGAGCAGTACTTC.

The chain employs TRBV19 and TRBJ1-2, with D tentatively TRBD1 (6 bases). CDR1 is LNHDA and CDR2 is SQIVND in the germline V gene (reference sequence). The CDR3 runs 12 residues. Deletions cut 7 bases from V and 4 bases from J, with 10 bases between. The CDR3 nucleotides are TGTGCCAGTACCCTAGGGGGCTATGGCTACACCTTC. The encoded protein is CASTLGGYGYTF.

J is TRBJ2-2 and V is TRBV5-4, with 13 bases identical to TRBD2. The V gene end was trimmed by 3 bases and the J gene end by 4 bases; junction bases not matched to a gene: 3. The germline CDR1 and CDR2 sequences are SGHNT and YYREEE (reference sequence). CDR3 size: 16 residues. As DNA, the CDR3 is TGTGCCAGCAGCTCGGGACTAGCGGGGCTCACCGGGGAGCTGTTTTTT. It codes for CASSSGLAGLTGELFF.

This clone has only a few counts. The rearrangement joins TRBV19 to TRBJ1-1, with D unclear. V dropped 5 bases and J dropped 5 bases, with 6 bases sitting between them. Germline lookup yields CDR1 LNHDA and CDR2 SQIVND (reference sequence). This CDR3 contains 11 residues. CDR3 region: CASSRVTEAFF. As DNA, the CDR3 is TGTGCCAGTAGTCGAGTTACTGAAGCTTTCTTT.

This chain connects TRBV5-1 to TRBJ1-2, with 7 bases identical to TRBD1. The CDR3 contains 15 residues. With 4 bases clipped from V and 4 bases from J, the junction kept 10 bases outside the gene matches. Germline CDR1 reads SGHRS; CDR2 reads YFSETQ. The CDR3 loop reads CASSPDRADFYGYTF. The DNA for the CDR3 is TGCGCCAGCAGCCCTGACAGGGCCGACTTCTATGGCTACACCTTC.

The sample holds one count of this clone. The CDR3: CASSVLPGAGGRETQYF. For the CDR3, the DNA is TGCGCCAGCAGCGTCCTACCTGGAGCGGGGGGTAGGGAGACCCAGTACTTC. This sequence joins TRBV5-1 and TRBJ2-5; TRBD2 agrees at 9 bases. Germline CDR1 SGHRS, CDR2 YFSETQ. Unmatched junction bases numbered 15, after V lost 4 bases and J lost 5 bases. The CDR3 runs 17 residues.

The CDR3 protein is CASRYRESGPGELFF. The CDR3 DNA sequence: TGTGCCAGCCGGTACAGGGAAAGTGGGCCCGGGGAGCTGTTTTTT. The chain uses TRBV9 and TRBJ2-2; maybe TRBD1 (6 bases). Germline CDR1 reads SGDLS; CDR2 reads YYNGEE. The CDR3 is 15 amino acids. The V end was cut by 7 bases, the J end by 6 bases, with 19 bases between.

CDR3 in amino acids: CAISEGGGASQPQHF. DNA for the CDR3: TGTGCCATCAGTGAGGGAGGGGGGGCGAGTCAGCCCCAGCATTTT. This chain joins TRBV10-3 and TRBJ1-5; a possible D gene is TRBD1 (6 bases). Trimming took off 2 bases at V and 6 bases at J, with 14 bases between the two ends. This CDR3 contains 15 residues. Germline V gene data show CDR1 as ENHRY and CDR2 as SYGVKD.

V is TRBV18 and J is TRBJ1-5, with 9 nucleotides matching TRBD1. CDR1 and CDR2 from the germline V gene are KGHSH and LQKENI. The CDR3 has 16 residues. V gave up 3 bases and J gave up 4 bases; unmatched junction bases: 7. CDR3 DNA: TGTGCCAGCTCACCGGGACAGGGAAGGGAGAATCAGCCCCAGCATTTT. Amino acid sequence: CASSPGQGRENQPQHF.

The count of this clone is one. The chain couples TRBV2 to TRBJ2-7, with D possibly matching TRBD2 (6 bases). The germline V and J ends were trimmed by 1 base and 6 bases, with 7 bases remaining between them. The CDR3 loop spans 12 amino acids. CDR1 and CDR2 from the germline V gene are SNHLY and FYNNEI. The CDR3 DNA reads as TGTGCCAGCAGTGAAGAGGGAGGCGAGCAGTACTTC. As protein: CASSEEGGEQYF.

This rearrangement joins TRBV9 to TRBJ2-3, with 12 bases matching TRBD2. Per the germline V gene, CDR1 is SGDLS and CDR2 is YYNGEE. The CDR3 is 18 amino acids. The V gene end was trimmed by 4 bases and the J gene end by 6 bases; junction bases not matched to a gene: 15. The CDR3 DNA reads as TGTGCCAGCAGCCCCAGACTAGCGGGGGCCTCCGATCTGGATACGCAGTATTTT. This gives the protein CASSPRLAGASDLDTQYF.